This T cell receptor beta chain stems from a study of CD8+ T cells in alopecia areata. Study overall: Graft recipients were roughly 6-10-week-old female C3H/HeJ mice, and donor skin originated from roughly 6-13-month-old C3H/HeJ mice with spontaneous alopecia.

Whole-study results and caveats: Greater clonality was observed in lesional scalp samples, especially alopecia totalis/universalis, versus normal scalp.

Following RNA extraction, reverse transcription yielded cDNA that acted as the sequencing template. Sequencing was performed with immunoSEQ multiplex PCR; in TCRdb, only in-frame clones are kept and a portion is missing. This repertoire holds about 270,000 clones, and none appear only once. Germline V gene data show CDR1 as MSHET and CDR2 as SYDVDS. The CDR3 spans 12 residues. J was trimmed by 6 bases and V by 8 bases; bases with no gene match: 0. Comments on this clone: The antigen remains undetermined. Gene names and germline refer to mouse. Read sequence stops 4 residues before the CDR3 end, and the germline J gene provides the missing end.

Pooled cells of cutaneous lymph node origin were sorted on CD4, CD8alpha, NKG2D, NKG2ACE and other markers. This sequence was found in a C3H/HeJ mouse with alopecia areata. The MHC haplotype of this mouse line is H2-k. Sequenced: CD4+ T cells sorted from a lymph node. J is TRBJ2-1 and V is TRBV29; TRBD1 aligns across 11 bases. This CDR3 is CASGTGGAEQFF. The covered CDR3 bases are TGTGCTAGCGGGACAGGGGGTGCT.